This T cell receptor (beta chain) was sequenced during a study of OX40 agonist ivuxolimab in advanced cancers. Individuals having autoimmune disease history or systemic immunosuppression were not enrolled. Sequencing was performed with immunoSEQ multiplex PCR; in TCRdb, only in-frame clones are kept and a portion is missing. The table has tens of thousands of clones, 86% seen once. The sample in question was CD4+ or CD8+ T cells sorted from blood, obtained in a trial of the OX40 agonist ivuxolimab. The sequence derives from an adult with an advanced solid tumor such as melanoma, head and neck, liver or kidney cancer.

The CDR3 is CASSTRQGEQPQHF. The CDR3 DNA reads TGTGCCAGCAGTACGAGACAGGGCGAACAGCCCCAGCATTTT. The V and J genes are TRBV27 and TRBJ1-5; 7 bases match TRBD1. CDR1 and CDR2 (germline): MNHEY, SMNVEV (reference sequence). The CDR3 spans 14 residues. V trimming: 5 bases; J trimming: 7 bases; junction bases outside the gene matches: 8.